This is a list of T cell receptor beta chains from one sample in a study of identical twins. One entry per CDR3 protein, called by TCRdb with MiXCR from the 5' RACE reads. Of 550,000 to 700,000 distinct CDR3 sequences in the sample, roughly 9.5% were seen once. This sample also belongs to another study, concerning yellow fever vaccine responses in identical twins.

Sequenced sample: PBMCs. All receptors come from a young woman in good health. The CDR3 runs from the conserved cysteine through the conserved F or W. D genes are given only for firm matches. Clone size is given for some rows only: seen once, a few or many times, or a class if the clone is expanded.

size | D | J | V | CDR3 | DNA
NA | NA | TRBJ2-1 | TRBV20-1 | CSAPKGNEQFF | TGCAGTGCCCCCAAGGGTAATGAGCAGTTCTTC
NA | NA | TRBJ2-7 | TRBV4-3 | CASSQVASPYYEQYF | TGCGCCAGCAGCCAAGTCGCTTCGCCTTACTACGAGCAGTACTTC
many | NA | TRBJ2-1 | TRBV11-1 | CASSLVPDKTLHTNEQFF | TGTGCCAGCAGCTTAGTTCCGGACAAAACACTCCATACGAATGAGCAGTTCTTC
NA | TRBD1 | TRBJ2-3 | TRBV28 | CASTLPTSTGTGGDYTDTQYF | TGTGCCAGCACCTTACCTACGAGCACCGGGACAGGGGGAGATTACACAGATACGCAGTATTTT
many | NA | TRBJ2-7 | TRBV27 | CASSLSQLASGYEQYF | TGTGCCAGCAGTTTATCTCAATTAGCCTCGGGGTACGAGCAGTACTTC
many | TRBD1 | TRBJ1-1 | TRBV7-2 | CASSLTMTGVNTEAFF | TGTGCCAGCAGCTTAACTATGACAGGGGTAAACACTGAAGCTTTCTTT
few | NA | TRBJ1-1 | TRBV20-1 | CSAPRTFF | TGCAGTGCCCCAAGAACTTTCTTT
NA | TRBD1 | TRBJ2-7 | TRBV6-1 | CASSEVWWDRNLYEQYF | TGTGCCAGCAGTGAAGTATGGTGGGACAGGAACCTCTACGAGCAGTACTTC
many | NA | TRBJ2-1 | TRBV10-2 | CASSDSYNEQFF | TGCGCCAGCAGTGACAGCTACAATGAGCAGTTCTTC
few | TRBD1 | TRBJ2-1 | TRBV6-2/TRBV6-3 | CASSFSLQGNEKFF | TGTGCCAGCAGTTTCTCATTACAGGGGAATGAGAAGTTCTTC
few | NA | TRBJ1-6 | TRBV18 | CASSPIGTGNSPLHF | TGTGCCAGCTCACCGATCGGGACTGGTAATTCACCCCTCCACTTT
few | NA | TRBJ2-6 | TRBV29-1 | CSVATTSFAGANVLTF | TGCAGCGTTGCGACTACTAGTTTTGCTGGGGCCAACGTCCTGACTTTC
NA | NA | TRBJ2-7 | TRBV6-5 | CASSYGGYGASSYEQYF | TGTGCCAGCAGTTACGGGGGGTATGGGGCCTCTTCCTACGAGCAGTACTTC
NA | TRBD2 | TRBJ2-3 | TRBV29-1 | CSVVSAAGDTQYF | TGCAGCGTTGTGAGCGCAGCGGGGGATACGCAGTATTTT
NA | TRBD2 | TRBJ2-5 | TRBV6-2/TRBV6-3 | CASSYGEGFPQETQYF | TGTGCCAGCAGTTACGGGGAGGGGTTTCCTCAAGAGACCCAGTACTTC
few | NA | TRBJ2-7 | TRBV5-1 | CASSPYAASDEQYF | TGCGCCAGCAGCCCCTACGCGGCTTCTGACGAGCAGTACTTC
NA | NA | TRBJ2-3 | TRBV9 | CASSVRVKSTDTQYF | TGTGCCAGCAGCGTGAGAGTAAAAAGCACAGATACGCAGTATTTT